This passage covers 15 T cell receptor beta chains from one sample sequenced in a study of blood T cell repertoires in COVID-19. Profiled with immunoSEQ multiplex PCR; TCRdb holds only in-frame clones, not every one. The table lists hundreds of thousands of clones, 83% of them singletons. Sequences were obtained from peripheral blood. The receptors here all came from a woman between 50 and 59 years old who had recovered from COVID-19.

The V and J genes are TRBV27 and TRBJ1-5, with D perhaps matching TRBD1 (5 bases). Trimming left V 8 bases short and J 2 bases short, with 13 bases between. There are 14 residues in the CDR3. Germline assignment: CDR1 MNHEY and CDR2 SMNVEV (reference sequence). The CDR3: CASRGGRGNQPQHF. CDR3 sequence (DNA): TGTGCCAGCCGAGGCGGCAGGGGCAATCAGCCCCAGCATTTT.

A single count supports this clone. V usage is TRBV6-6 and J usage is TRBJ1-4; TRBD1 might be the D (5 bases). The germline CDR1 and CDR2 sequences are MNHNY and SVGAGI (reference sequence). This CDR3 comprises 14 residues. Trimming took off 6 bases at V and 1 base at J, with 9 bases between the two ends. This CDR3 reads CASSSGGTNEKLFF. DNA for the CDR3: TGTGCCAGCAGCTCCGGGGGAACTAATGAAAAACTGTTTTTT.

The chain is built from TRBV20-1 and TRBJ1-6; tentatively, D is TRBD1 (6 bases). Germline CDR1 and CDR2: DFQATT and SNEGSKA (reference sequence). Trimming shortened V by 3 bases and J by 10 bases, and 19 bases separated the two germline ends. This CDR3 has 15 residues. The CDR3, as DNA: TGCAGTGCTAGTTCGACAGGAAGGGACGGGTCACCCCTCCACTTT. Encoded protein: CSASSTGRDGSPLHF.

In its sample, this clone was seen a few times. The chain recombines TRBV27 with TRBJ1-1; a possible D gene is TRBD1 (5 bases). The germline V gene has CDR1 MNHEY and CDR2 SMNVEV (reference sequence). V gave up 3 bases and J gave up 4 bases, with 18 bases separating them. This CDR3 region has 16 residues. For the CDR3, the DNA is TGTGCCAGCAGTTTGGGCAGGGTGGCTTTGGGCACTGAAGCTTTCTTT. Encoded protein: CASSLGRVALGTEAFF.

The J gene is TRBJ1-1, the V gene TRBV19; a possible D gene is TRBD1 (6 bases). The CDR3 covers 14 residues. Germline V gives CDR1 LNHDA, CDR2 SQIVND (reference sequence). With 7 bases removed from V and 4 bases from J, the gap between germline ends came to 16 bases. CDR3 in DNA: TGTGCCAGTAAGGGGGGGTTTGGTGGCACTGAAGCTTTCTTT. It is translated as CASKGGFGGTEAFF.

This clone turned up a few times. This chain links TRBV19 with TRBJ2-7; 11 positions agree with TRBD2. This CDR3 contains 14 residues. The J segment lost 2 bases and the V segment lost 7 bases, leaving 4 bases of the junction unmatched. In germline, CDR1 is LNHDA, CDR2 SQIVND (reference sequence). This chain's CDR3 is CASTASGGPYEQYF. CDR3 nucleotides: TGTGCCAGTACGGCTAGCGGGGGGCCCTACGAGCAGTACTTC.

The CDR3 spells CASSSPAGGTYEQYF. The CDR3 DNA reads as TGTGCCAGCAGTTCCCCAGCGGGGGGGACCTACGAGCAGTACTTC. J is TRBJ2-7 and V is TRBV28; 10 nucleotides match TRBD2. CDR1 is MDHEN and CDR2 is SYDVKM in the germline V gene. The CDR3 is 15 amino acids. The junction had 5 bases not matched to a gene; V was cut back by 4 bases and J by 2 bases.

The rearrangement links TRBV4-2 to TRBJ2-1; 10 bases map to TRBD2. The V gene end was trimmed by 0 bases and the J gene end by 4 bases; junction bases not matched to a gene: 3. Germline CDR1 reads LGHNA; CDR2 reads YNFKEQ. This CDR3 has 16 amino acids. In DNA form, the CDR3 reads TGTGCCAGCAGCCAAGATCAGCGGGGGGGATACAATGAGCAGTTCTTC. Translation: CASSQDQRGGYNEQFF.

The chain uses TRBV4-2 and TRBJ2-1; 8 nucleotides line up with TRBD2. CDR3 length equals 15 residues. Unmatched junction bases numbered 11, after V lost 4 bases and J lost 9 bases. Germline loops: CDR1 LGHNA, CDR2 YNFKEQ. The CDR3 nucleotides read TGTGCCAGCAGCCCTCAGCGGGGGTTAATAAGTGAGCAGTTCTTC. Translation gives CASSPQRGLISEQFF.

The chain has TRBV3-1 (or the pseudogene TRBV3-2) and TRBJ2-1, with TRBD2 matching 7 bases. This CDR3 has 16 amino acids. Trimming removed 4 bases from V and 4 bases from J; junction bases left unmatched: 10. Germline CDR1 LGHDT, CDR2 YNNKEL (reference sequence). CDR3 coding DNA: TGTGCCAGCAGCCCCCTTGGCGGGAGACCTTACAATGAGCAGTTCTTC. Amino acids: CASSPLGGRPYNEQFF.

This chain uses TRBV18 with TRBJ1-1; a possible D gene is TRBD1 (6 bases). Germline CDR1 and CDR2: KGHSH and LQKENI. Trimming stripped 6 bases from V and 4 bases from J, with 18 bases between. The CDR3 sequence is 15 residues long. CDR3: CASSKEQGWGTEAFF. CDR3 bases: TGTGCCAGCTCTAAGGAACAGGGTTGGGGCACTGAAGCTTTCTTT.

This clone came up a few times. CDR3 coding DNA: TGTGCCACCAGTGATTCACTACAGGGGGGTGACAATCAGCCCCAGCATTTT. It is translated as CATSDSLQGGDNQPQHF. The chain recombines TRBV24-1 with TRBJ1-5; 8 nucleotides line up with TRBD1. The CDR3 is made up of 17 amino acids. V shed 2 bases and J 3 bases; nucleotides not matched to a gene: 8. CDR1 is KGHDR and CDR2 is SFDVKD in the germline V gene.

The V and J genes are TRBV7-9 and TRBJ1-1; D gene unclear. V was pared by 7 bases and J by 5 bases, with 20 bases between. This CDR3 contains 15 residues. The germline V gene has CDR1 SEHNR and CDR2 FQNEAQ (reference sequence). CDR3 sequence (DNA): TGTGCCAGCACCCTTAGCGTAGGCGTCGGAACTGAAGCTTTCTTT. Protein product: CASTLSVGVGTEAFF.

The chain uses TRBV9 and TRBJ2-3; D not resolved. Trimming stripped 4 bases from V and 6 bases from J, with 9 bases between. The CDR3 is made up of 12 amino acids. Germline V lookup: CDR1 SGDLS, CDR2 YYNGEE. This CDR3 is CASSSSSDTQYF. The CDR3 nucleotides are TGTGCCAGCAGCTCCTCGTCCGATACGCAGTATTTT.

The V gene is TRBV18, the J gene TRBJ2-7, with 9 bases aligning to TRBD1. This CDR3 has 16 residues. Germline V CDR1 and CDR2: KGHSH, LQKENI. Unmatched junction bases numbered 10, after V lost 2 bases and J lost 5 bases. CDR3 bases: TGTGCCAGCTCACCATGGCGCGCCCGGACAGGGGACGAGCAGTACTTC. It specifies CASSPWRARTGDEQYF.